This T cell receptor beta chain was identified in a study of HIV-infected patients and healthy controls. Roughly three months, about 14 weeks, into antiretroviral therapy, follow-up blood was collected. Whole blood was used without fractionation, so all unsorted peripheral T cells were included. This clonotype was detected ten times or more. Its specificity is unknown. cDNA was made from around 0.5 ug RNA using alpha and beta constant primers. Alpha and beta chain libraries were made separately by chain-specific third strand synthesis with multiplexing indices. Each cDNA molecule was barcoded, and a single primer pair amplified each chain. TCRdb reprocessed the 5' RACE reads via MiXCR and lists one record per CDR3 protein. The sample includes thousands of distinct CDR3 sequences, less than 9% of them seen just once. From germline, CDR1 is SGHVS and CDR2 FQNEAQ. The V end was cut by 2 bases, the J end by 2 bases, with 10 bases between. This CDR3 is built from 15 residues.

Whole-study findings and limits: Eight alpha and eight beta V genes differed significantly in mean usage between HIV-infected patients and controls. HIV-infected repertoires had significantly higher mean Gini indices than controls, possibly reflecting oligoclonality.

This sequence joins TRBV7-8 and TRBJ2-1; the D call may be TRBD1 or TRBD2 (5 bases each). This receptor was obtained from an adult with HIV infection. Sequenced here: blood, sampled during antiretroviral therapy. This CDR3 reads CASSLIRGPYNEQFF. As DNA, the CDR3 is TGTGCCAGCAGCTTAATACGGGGCCCCTACAATGAGCAGTTCTTC.